These 21 T cell receptor beta chains originate from one sample sequenced in a study of T cells after yellow fever vaccination. From the 5' RACE reads, TCRdb called clonotypes with MiXCR, one entry per CDR3 protein. The sample consists of a few hundred thousand distinct CDR3 sequences, about 4% of them appearing once. Sequencing used PBMCs, obtained 5 days after the yellow fever booster vaccination. The receptors come from a man aged 18-30 years who received the YFV17D yellow fever vaccine.

This chain joins TRBV29-1 and TRBJ2-3; D ambiguous. V lost 0 bases and J lost 4, with 8 bases in between. Looked up from germline, CDR1 is SQVTM and CDR2 is ANQGSEA. This CDR3 comprises 13 residues. The DNA for the CDR3 is TGCAGCGTTGAAGAAGGAAGTTCAGATACGCAGTATTTT. The encoded protein is CSVEEGSSDTQYF.

In its sample, this clonotype was seen many times. V and J are TRBV6-5 and TRBJ2-5; D remains unclear. V was trimmed by 8 bases and J by 5 bases, leaving 12 bases between them. The CDR3 is 12 residues long. The germline CDR1 and CDR2 sequences are MNHEY and SVGAGI. The chain's CDR3 is CASFLDGETQYF. The CDR3 region has the DNA TGTGCCAGCTTCTTGGACGGCGAGACCCAGTACTTC.

The rearrangement joins TRBV29-1 to TRBJ2-7; possible D gene TRBD2, 5 bases. The CDR3 covers 11 residues. Germline loops: CDR1 SQVTM, CDR2 ANQGSEA. V was pared by 8 bases and J by 2 bases, with 10 bases between. In DNA, the CDR3 is TGCAGCCCCCCGAGGGCCTACGAGCAGTACGTC. Translating it yields CSPPRAYEQYV.

This clonotype showed up many times. This chain uses TRBV5-1 with TRBJ2-2; either TRBD1 or TRBD2 may fit D (6 bases each). CDR3 length: 14 amino acids. The germline V gene has CDR1 SGHRS and CDR2 YFSETQ. V was trimmed by 4 bases and J by 9 bases, leaving 16 bases between them. The CDR3 bases are TGCGCCAGCAGCCCGCGAGGGGGGAATAGGGAGCTGTTTTTT. This translates into CASSPRGGNRELFF.

The chain recombines TRBV28 with TRBJ2-1; TRBD2 matches 15 bases. The CDR3 spans 14 residues. The ends lost 4 bases at V and 14 bases at J; junction bases unmatched: 6. From germline, CDR1 is MDHEN and CDR2 SYDVKM. CDR3 DNA: TGTGCCAGCAGTTCCCAAGGACTAGCGGGGGGGGAGTTCTTC. It encodes CASSSQGLAGGEFF.

The CDR3 loop reads CASSYMDFYEQYF. The CDR3 DNA is TGTGCCAGCAGTTACATGGATTTCTACGAGCAGTACTTC. This chain links TRBV6-2 or TRBV6-3 with TRBJ2-7; D gene ambiguous. Germline V gene lookup returns CDR1 MNHEY and CDR2 SVGEGT. V lost 2 bases to trimming and J lost 3 bases, with 8 bases between them. The CDR3 is 13 residues long.

This clonotype was detected many times. The genes are TRBV4-1 and TRBJ2-3, with 7 nucleotides matching TRBD2. V shed 0 bases, J shed 0 bases, and the junction held 3 bases outside the gene matches. Germline values: CDR1 MGHRA, CDR2 YSYEKL. The CDR3 spans 16 residues. Written as DNA, the CDR3 is TGCGCCAGCAGCCAAGAAGCGGGGTCTAGCACAGATACGCAGTATTTT. Translating it yields CASSQEAGSSTDTQYF.

Details on this clonotype: One end of the junction fails to match germline, which may point to a read error. The chain recombines TRBV12-3 or TRBV12-4 with TRBJ1-2; D remains unclear. The CDR3 has 12 amino acids. CDR3 sequence: CAISFPGRGYTF. CDR3 nucleotides: TGTGCCATCAGTTTCCCCGGTCGAGGCTACACCTTC.

This chain connects TRBV4-2 to TRBJ2-3; possibly TRBD1 for D (8 bases). The germline CDR1 and CDR2 sequences are LGHNA and YNFKEQ. This CDR3 spans 15 amino acids. V was pared by 4 bases and J by 9 bases, with 20 bases between. The CDR3 nucleotides read TGTGCCAGCAGCCCCCTCACAGGGGGGGTCAGAACGCAGTATTTT. Its protein is CASSPLTGGVRTQYF.

This rearrangement joins TRBV5-1 to TRBJ2-1, with 8 bases lining up with TRBD2. V lost 0 bases to trimming and J lost 7 bases; unmatched junction nucleotides: 12. CDR3 length: 17 amino acids. CDR1 is SGHRS and CDR2 is YFSETQ in the germline V gene. In DNA, the CDR3 is TGCGCCAGCAGCTTGGGCCCTGCGGGGGGATTAAGGAATGAGCAGTTCTTC. This gives the protein CASSLGPAGGLRNEQFF.

This clonotype has at least ten counts. The gene calls are TRBV19 and TRBJ2-1; D possibly corresponds to TRBD2 (5 bases). There are 14 residues in the CDR3. With 7 bases removed from V and 7 bases from J, the gap between germline ends came to 17 bases. Per the germline V gene, CDR1 is LNHDA and CDR2 is SQIVND (reference sequence). CDR3 sequence reads: CASISVGNRNEQFF. For the CDR3, the DNA is TGTGCCAGTATTAGTGTCGGGAATCGGAATGAGCAGTTCTTC.

This clonotype has at least ten counts. The chain carries TRBV20-1 and TRBJ2-5; 8 bases align to TRBD2. The CDR3 consists of 14 residues. V lost 4 bases and J lost 2; bases outside the gene matches: 6. Germline CDR1 is DFQATT and CDR2 is SNEGSKA (reference sequence). CDR3 sequence: CSATRLALQETQYF. The CDR3 bases are TGCAGTGCTACCCGACTAGCGCTTCAAGAGACCCAGTACTTC.

The chain combines TRBV5-1 with TRBJ1-2; 8 bases map to TRBD1. This CDR3 has 15 residues. The V gene end was trimmed by 5 bases and the J gene end by 8 bases; junction bases not matched to a gene: 14. Germline values: CDR1 SGHRS, CDR2 YFSETQ. The CDR3 protein is CASRESGTGALGYTF. The DNA of the CDR3 is TGCGCCAGCAGGGAATCCGGGACAGGCGCATTGGGCTACACCTTC.

V is TRBV2 and J is TRBJ1-6; 8 nucleotides align to TRBD1. The CDR3 length is 15 residues. CDR1 is SNHLY and CDR2 is FYNNEI in the germline V gene. Losses at the gene ends were 7 bases for V and 13 bases for J; bases not matched to a gene: 15. The DNA for the CDR3 is TGTGCCAGCATCTTCGGACAGGGCCCGAACTTTCCCCTCCACTTT. Protein sequence: CASIFGQGPNFPLHF.

This clonotype was counted many times. This chain uses TRBV12-3 or TRBV12-4 with TRBJ1-4; D remains unclear. V was cut by 4 bases and J by 7 bases, with 16 bases left in between. This CDR3 has 15 amino acids. The CDR3 region has the DNA TGTGCCAGCAGTTCTCCGACCGTCGGAGGTGAAAAACTGTTTTTT. Protein sequence: CASSSPTVGGEKLFF.

This clonotype was detected many times. The gene calls are TRBV6-2 or TRBV6-3 and TRBJ2-7, with 7 bases that match TRBD1. Germline CDR1 and CDR2: MNHEY and SVGEGT. This CDR3 spans 14 amino acids. The V and J ends lost 7 bases and 4 bases, in that order; junction bases with no gene match: 10. The CDR3 region is CASTSGDSRYEQYF. The CDR3 nucleotides are TGTGCCAGCACCTCTGGGGACAGCCGGTACGAGCAGTACTTC.

There are a few counts of this clonotype. The chain links TRBV12-3 or TRBV12-4 to TRBJ2-5; the match to TRBD1 covers 7 bases. The CDR3 runs 15 residues. The J segment lost 5 bases and the V segment lost 0 bases, leaving 6 bases of the junction unmatched. DNA for the CDR3: TGTGCCAGCAGTTTAGCCCGACAGGGTTGGGAGACCCAGTACTTC. Translated, it gives CASSLARQGWETQYF.

This clonotype occurred many times. This chain uses TRBV5-1 with TRBJ1-5; D is possibly TRBD1 (6 bases). The germline V and J ends were trimmed by 5 bases and 5 bases, with 14 bases remaining between them. The germline gives CDR1 SGHRS, CDR2 YFSETQ. The CDR3 sequence is 14 residues long. CDR3 protein: CASRGGGADQPQHF. Here the CDR3 DNA reads TGCGCCAGCAGGGGCGGGGGGGCCGATCAGCCCCAGCATTTT.

The chain joins TRBV5-4 to TRBJ2-7; unclear D gene. The germline CDR1 and CDR2 sequences are SGHNT and YYREEE (reference sequence). Deletions cut 0 bases from V and 5 bases from J, with 15 bases between. The CDR3 length is 15 residues. The CDR3 DNA reads TGTGCCAGCAGCTTGGTCCCCTGGGCTCGGAACGAGCAGTACTTC. Translation: CASSLVPWARNEQYF.

This chain uses TRBV7-9 with TRBJ1-2; D may be TRBD1 (6 bases). The CDR3 loop spans 13 amino acids. Germline V gives CDR1 SEHNR, CDR2 FQNEAQ (reference sequence). V lost 1 base, J lost 9 bases, and 12 bases lay in between. In DNA form, the CDR3 reads TGTGCCAGCAGCTTAGAGGGGGGTCTAAGCTACACCTTC. Protein product: CASSLEGGLSYTF. The entire variable domain, with the rest obtained from reference TRBV7-9 and TRBJ1-2, is as follows: DTGVSQNPRHKITKRGQNVTFRCDPISEHNRLYWYRQTLGQGPEFLTYFQNEAQLEKSRLLSDRFSAERPKGSFSTLEIQRTEQGDSAMYLCASSLEGGLSYTFGSGTRLTVV.

Points on this clonotype: Given a much more abundant clone one base away, this may be a read error. V and J are TRBV3-1 and TRBJ2-5; no firm D call. In germline, CDR1 is LGHDT, CDR2 YNNKEL (reference sequence). CDR3 size: 15 residues. The CDR3 DNA sequence: TGTGCCAGCGGCCAAAGTCGGCGGCAAAAAGAGACCCAGTACTTC. Protein product: CASGQSRRQKETQYF.